What follows describes a single T cell receptor (beta chain). The antigen remains undetermined. Germline V gives CDR1 LNHDA, CDR2 SQIVND (reference sequence). V was cut by 1 base and J by 2 bases, with 0 bases left in between. There are 12 residues in the CDR3. These data belong to a study of OX40 agonist ivuxolimab in advanced cancers. About the research overall: Intravenous ivuxolimab was administered to patients every 2 weeks at 0.01 to 10 mg/kg.

Study-wide findings and caveats: Among the lowest peripheral clonal expansion occurred in 0.1-3.0 mg/kg partial responders. Dose levels from 0.1 to 3.0 mg/kg saw CD4+ and CD8+ blood T cells expand clonally by week 6.

The method was immunoSEQ multiplex PCR; TCRdb's version includes in-frame clones alone and lacks a portion of them. The sample has roughly 20,000 clones; roughly 83% are singletons. The sample consisted of CD4+ or CD8+ T cells sorted from blood, taken in a trial of the OX40 agonist ivuxolimab. This TCR derives from an adult with an advanced solid tumor such as melanoma, head and neck, liver or kidney cancer. V and J are TRBV19 and TRBJ1-3; D gene ambiguous. CDR3 amino acids: CASSIAGNTIYF. CDR3 DNA sequence: TGTGCCAGTAGTATAGCTGGAAACACCATATATTTT.